The 23 T cell receptor beta chains below all came from one sample that was sequenced in a study of T cells in Graves' hyperthyroidism and ophthalmopathy (dated by TCRdb to 2018 to 2020). The receptor library was made with multiplex PCR. Instrument used: Illumina HiSeq 2000. TCR beta CDR3 regions were amplified from RNA transcripts. A first-round RT-PCR of the TCR CDR3 used the HTBI primer set with the Qiagen OneStep RT-PCR kit. Starting from the raw public reads, TCRdb applied fastp trimming at Q25, assembled clones with MiXCR and retained in-frame beta chains. Each CDR3 protein appears once, grouped with its most common genes and DNA. This sample is represented by 490,000 or so distinct CDR3 sequences; roughly 22% of them were singletons. Of the sample, around 50% falls within the top ten clones. The specimen was blood. The receptor source for this set is a woman between 70 and 85 years old with Graves' ophthalmopathy.

The chain links TRBV19 to TRBJ2-7; a weak D match, TRBD1 (6 bases). This CDR3 is 15 amino acids long. Germline CDR1 reads LNHDA; CDR2 reads SQIVND (reference sequence). Trimming pared 6 bases from V and 0 bases from J, leaving 15 bases between. For the CDR3, the DNA is TGTGCCAGTAGGGTTACGGGACACTACTCCTACGAGCAGTACTTC. Its protein is CASRVTGHYSYEQYF. Filled out from reference TRBV19 and TRBJ2-7, the complete variable domain reads DGGITQSPKYLFRKEGQNVTLSCEQNLNHDAMYWYRQDPGQGLRLIYYSQIVNDFQKGDIAEGYSVSREKKESFPLTVTSAQKNPTAFYLCASRVTGHYSYEQYFGPGTRLTVT.

This clonotype was seen at least ten times. The chain couples TRBV11-2 to TRBJ2-6; D may be TRBD2 (5 bases). From germline, CDR1 is SGHAT and CDR2 FQNNGV. Trimming took off 5 bases at V and 2 bases at J, with 13 bases between the two ends. There are 16 residues in the CDR3. The CDR3 protein is CASSPYGGTGANVLTF. As DNA, the CDR3 is TGTGCCAGCAGCCCTTACGGAGGAACTGGGGCCAACGTCCTGACTTTC. Variable domain in full (rest from reference TRBV11-2 and TRBJ2-6): EAGVAQSPRYKIIEKRQSVAFWCNPISGHATLYWYQQILGQGPKLLIQFQNNGVVDDSQLPKDRFSAERLKGVDSTLKIQPAKLEDSAVYLCASSPYGGTGANVLTFGAGSRLTVL.

This clonotype was counted between two and nine times. V is TRBV14 and J is TRBJ2-1; tentative D call: TRBD1 (5 bases). Trimming cost V 4 bases and J 9 bases, with 10 bases left between them. Germline loops: CDR1 SGHDN, CDR2 FVKESK. CDR3 length: 12 amino acids. The CDR3 is CASSPDRGEQFF. The CDR3 DNA reads as TGTGCCAGCAGCCCTGATAGGGGTGAGCAGTTCTTC.

This clonotype has at least ten counts. CDR3 protein: CASSSSGSPADTQYF. The CDR3 DNA sequence: TGTGCCAGCAGCTCGAGCGGGAGCCCCGCAGATACGCAGTATTTT. The chain carries TRBV7-2 and TRBJ2-3; 8 bases fit TRBD2. Germline CDR1 and CDR2: SGHTA and FQGNSA. Trimming at V came to 4 bases and at J to 4 bases, leaving 7 bases not matched to a gene. The CDR3 sequence is 15 residues long.

This clonotype turned up a few times. The chain links TRBV7-3 to TRBJ2-3; 11 bases are a match to TRBD2. J lost 0 bases, V lost 4 bases, and 6 bases had no gene match. The CDR3 has 17 residues. CDR1 is SGHTA, CDR2 FQGTGA, per germline. CDR3 bases: TGTGCCAGCAGCTCCGATAGCGGGAGGGCTAGCACAGATACGCAGTATTTT. Protein product: CASSSDSGRASTDTQYF.

V is TRBV2 and J is TRBJ2-2; D is ambiguous. Trimming cost V 2 bases and J 1 base, with 5 bases left between them. This CDR3 has 14 residues. Per germline, CDR1 SNHLY and CDR2 FYNNEI. In DNA, the CDR3 is TGTGCCAGCAGTGAACTAAGGAACACCGGGGAGCTGTTTTTT. This gives the protein CASSELRNTGELFF.

This clonotype has more than one count but fewer than ten. The chain is built from TRBV7-2 and TRBJ1-1; TRBD1 matches at 10 bases. V gave up 4 bases and J gave up 6 bases; unmatched junction bases: 5. This CDR3 is 14 amino acids long. The germline V gene has CDR1 SGHTA and CDR2 FQGNSA. The CDR3 region is CASSSDRGRPEAFF. The CDR3 region has the DNA TGTGCCAGCAGCTCAGACAGGGGGCGACCTGAAGCTTTCTTT.

In this sample, this clonotype turned up many times. The chain recombines TRBV12-3 or TRBV12-4 with TRBJ1-1; TRBD1 is a possible D gene (5 bases). The CDR3 has 14 amino acids. Trimming cost V 6 bases and J 2 bases, with 13 bases left between them. The CDR3 bases are TGTGCCAGCAGGCTCCAGGGAAGTAACACTGAAGCTTTCTTT. It translates to CASRLQGSNTEAFF.

This chain links TRBV15 with TRBJ2-5; weak D call: TRBD2 (6 bases). Trimming removed 4 bases from V and 4 bases from J, with 13 bases in between. CDR3 length equals 14 residues. CDR1 LNHNV and CDR2 YYDKDF come from the germline V gene (reference sequence). CDR3 coding DNA: TGTGCCACCAGCACGAGGGGAGGAGGAGAGACCCAGTACTTC. Protein product: CATSTRGGGETQYF.

There are many counts of this clonotype. This chain links TRBV28 with TRBJ2-7; TRBD2 might be the D (6 bases). This CDR3 is built from 15 residues. The V gene's germline CDR1 is MDHEN and CDR2 SYDVKM. Trimming took off 3 bases at V and 3 bases at J, with 15 bases between the two ends. The CDR3, as DNA: TGTGCCAGCAGTTTTCCGTCGGGAGCCGTCTACGAGCAGTACTTC. It encodes CASSFPSGAVYEQYF. Complete variable domain (other parts from reference TRBV28 and TRBJ2-7): DVKVTQSSRYLVKRTGEKVFLECVQDMDHENMFWYRQDPGLGLRLIYFSYDVKMKEKGDIPEGYSVSREKKERFSLILESASTNQTSMYLCASSFPSGAVYEQYFGPGTRLTVT.

Many counts were recorded for this clonotype. The chain links TRBV7-2 to TRBJ1-1, with a tentative D call TRBD1 (6 bases). The V gene lost 3 bases and the J gene lost 5 bases, with 16 bases spanning the gap. This CDR3 is built from 15 residues. CDR1 SGHTA and CDR2 FQGNSA come from the germline V gene. CDR3 protein: CASSLGGGVGTEAFF. In nucleotides, the CDR3 is TGTGCCAGCAGCTTGGGGGGCGGAGTAGGGACTGAAGCTTTCTTT.

This clonotype was counted ten times or more. The chain links TRBV7-9 to TRBJ1-1, with D tentatively TRBD1 (5 bases). Trimming removed 5 bases from V and 8 bases from J, with 12 bases in between. This CDR3 spans 12 amino acids. From germline, CDR1 is SEHNR and CDR2 FQNEAQ (reference sequence). The CDR3, as DNA: TGTGCCAGCAGCAAAGACAGAGCCGAAGCTTTCTTT. Translated: CASSKDRAEAFF. The full variable domain, with the rest looked up from reference TRBV7-9 and TRBJ1-1, is DTGVSQNPRHKITKRGQNVTFRCDPISEHNRLYWYRQTLGQGPEFLTYFQNEAQLEKSRLLSDRFSAERPKGSFSTLEIQRTEQGDSAMYLCASSKDRAEAFFGQGTRLTVV.

The V and J genes are TRBV3-1 and TRBJ1-1; possibly TRBD1 for D (5 bases). Deletions cut 4 bases from V and 1 base from J, with 13 bases between. The length of the CDR3 is 15 residues. CDR1 is LGHDT, CDR2 YNNKEL, per germline (reference sequence). The CDR3 DNA reads TGTGCCAGCAGCCCGCCCGGGACGGGGAACACTGAAGCTTTCTTT. It codes for CASSPPGTGNTEAFF. Full variable domain (remainder filled in from reference TRBV3-1 and TRBJ1-1): DTAVSQTPKYLVTQMGNDKSIKCEQNLGHDTMYWYKQDSKKFLKIMFSYNNKELIINETVPNRFSPKSPDKAHLNLHINSLELGDSAVYFCASSPPGTGNTEAFFGQGTRLTVV.

The J gene is TRBJ2-1, the V gene TRBV20-1; 7 nucleotides match TRBD1. Looked up from germline, CDR1 is DFQATT and CDR2 is SNEGSKA (reference sequence). V was clipped by 6 bases and J by 0 bases; unmatched bases: 5. This CDR3 comprises 14 residues. CDR3: CSATGDRSYNEQFF. For the CDR3, the DNA is TGCAGTGCCACAGGGGACCGCTCCTACAATGAGCAGTTCTTC.

The sample holds many counts of this clonotype. The J gene is TRBJ1-1, the V gene TRBV7-8; D unresolved. The CDR3 has 14 residues. CDR1 is SGHVS, CDR2 FQNEAQ, per germline. V lost 0 bases, J lost 6 bases, and 11 bases lay in between. The CDR3, as DNA: TGTGCCAGCAGCTTAGCGAGTCTTTCAGCTGAAGCTTTCTTT. The encoded protein is CASSLASLSAEAFF.

V is TRBV3-1 and J is TRBJ2-5; D possibly corresponds to TRBD1 (6 bases). From germline, CDR1 is LGHDT and CDR2 YNNKEL (reference sequence). This CDR3 is 18 amino acids long. V dropped 0 bases and J dropped 2 bases, with 19 bases sitting between them. CDR3 nucleotide sequence: TGTGCCAGCAGCCAAGACGAATTTTGGAGCAGGGGACAAGAGACCCAGTACTTC. Translating it yields CASSQDEFWSRGQETQYF.

This chain uses TRBV5-6 with TRBJ2-1, with 14 bases fitting TRBD2. CDR3 length equals 15 residues. The germline CDR1 and CDR2 sequences are SGHDT and YYEEEE. V gave up 8 bases and J gave up 8 bases; unmatched junction bases: 9. CDR3 residues: CASTRLAGGIDEQFF. The CDR3 DNA sequence: TGTGCCAGTACCCGACTAGCGGGAGGGATCGATGAGCAGTTCTTC.

The sample holds a few counts of this clonotype. The gene calls are TRBV20-1 and TRBJ2-5; 11 nucleotides align to TRBD2. The CDR3 is made up of 16 amino acids. The ends lost 7 bases at V and 4 bases at J; junction bases unmatched: 14. CDR1 is DFQATT and CDR2 is SNEGSKA in the germline V gene (reference sequence). CDR3 sequence (DNA): TGCAGTGTTCCCCCAGCCCTAGCGGGAGGCGGAGAGACCCAGTACTTC. Protein: CSVPPALAGGGETQYF.

This clonotype was recorded only once. This chain connects TRBV7-2 to TRBJ1-6; D gene unclear. V lost 5 bases and J 13 bases, leaving 12 bases between the germline ends. CDR3 length: 12 residues. CDR1 and CDR2 (germline): SGHTA, FQGNSA. The DNA of the CDR3 is TGTGCCAGCAGCCCCCTTATGGCTCCCCTCCACTTT. This encodes CASSPLMAPLHF.

This rearrangement joins TRBV7-2 to TRBJ2-7; TRBD1 agrees at 7 bases. The germline V gene encodes CDR1 SGHTA and CDR2 FQGNSA. V shed 3 bases, J shed 6 bases, and the junction held 2 bases outside the gene matches. The CDR3 is made up of 12 amino acids. CDR3 nucleotides: TGTGCCAGCAGCTTCGGACAGGCCGAGCAGTACTTC. Protein: CASSFGQAEQYF. The full variable domain, with the rest looked up from reference TRBV7-2 and TRBJ2-7, is GAGVSQSPSNKVTEKGKDVELRCDPISGHTALYWYRQSLGQGLEFLIYFQGNSAPDKSGLPSDRFSAERTGGSVSTLTIQRTQQEDSAVYLCASSFGQAEQYFGPGTRLTVT.

V and J are TRBV30 and TRBJ2-7; possibly TRBD2 for D (6 bases). The V and J ends lost 2 bases and 8 bases respectively, with 16 bases between them. The CDR3 loop spans 13 amino acids. The germline V gene encodes CDR1 GTSNPN and CDR2 SVGIG (reference sequence). CDR3: CAWSLADPIKQYF. CDR3 DNA: TGTGCCTGGAGTTTAGCGGACCCTATTAAGCAGTACTTC.

This chain uses TRBV19 with TRBJ2-3, with D unresolved. The CDR3 spans 13 residues. CDR1 is LNHDA and CDR2 is SQIVND in the germline V gene (reference sequence). The germline V and J ends were trimmed by 7 bases and 1 base, with 9 bases remaining between them. CDR3 in DNA: TGTGCCAGTACGGTGGGTGGCACAGATACGCAGTATTTT. Translating it yields CASTVGGTDTQYF.

Only one count was recorded for this clonotype. One end of the junction is discordant with germline, which a read error may explain. The gene calls are TRBV29-1 and TRBJ1-1; tentative D call: TRBD1 (5 bases). The CDR3 is made up of 13 amino acids. Germline assignment: CDR1 SQVTM and CDR2 ANQGSEA. In DNA, the CDR3 is TGCAGCGTTGGACTGGGGCCGGGGACTGAAGCTCTCTTT. Translation: CSVGLGPGTEALF.